The rows below give T cell receptor beta chains drawn from one sample of a study of OX40 agonist ivuxolimab in advanced cancers. Profiling relied on immunoSEQ multiplex PCR, and the TCRdb table lists in-frame clones only, not all of them. The sample holds tens of thousands of clones, around 84% seen once. This sample comprised CD4+ or CD8+ T cells sorted from blood, obtained in a trial of the OX40 agonist ivuxolimab. All receptors come from an adult with an advanced solid tumor such as melanoma, head and neck, liver or kidney cancer. The CDR3 runs from the conserved cysteine through the conserved F or W. The D gene is left open where the match is weak. Clone size is shown for a subset of rows, as once, few, many or a class of expanded clone.

>TRBV7-2|-|-|TRBJ2-7
CASSQDRTTYEQYF
TGTGCCAGCAGCCAGGACAGGACTACCTACGAGCAGTACTTC
>TRBV10-3|-|-|TRBJ2-5
CAISESNWETQYF
TGTGCCATCAGTGAGTCGAATTGGGAGACCCAGTACTTC
>TRBV28|-|few|TRBJ1-5
CASSLQSLPQHF
TGTGCCAGCAGTCTCCAATCGCTGCCCCAGCATTTT
>TRBV6-1|TRBD1|-|TRBJ1-2
CASSELIPVPGQARRLYGYTF
TGTGCCAGCAGTGAACTAATACCCGTCCCGGGACAGGCCCGTCGACTCTATGGCTACACCTTC
>TRBV7-7|TRBD2|-|TRBJ2-1
CASSLSSGGANEQFF
TGTGCCAGCAGCTTGTCTAGCGGGGGGGCCAATGAGCAGTTCTTC
>TRBV11-2|-|-|TRBJ2-5
CASSSGFGGRETQYF
TGTGCCAGCAGCTCAGGGTTCGGGGGGCGCGAGACCCAGTACTTC
>TRBV5-4|TRBD1|-|TRBJ1-2
CASSLGGQDPGYGYTF
TGTGCCAGCAGCTTGGGGGGACAGGATCCGGGGTATGGCTACACCTTC
>TRBV5-6|-|-|TRBJ2-3
CASSYRRTSTDTQYF
TGTGCCAGCAGCTATAGGAGGACTAGCACAGATACGCAGTATTTT
>TRBV6-5|TRBD1|-|TRBJ1-2
CASSPPDRTLYGYTF
TGTGCCAGCAGTCCCCCGGACAGGACTCTCTATGGCTACACCTTC
>TRBV9|-|-|TRBJ2-1
CASSVPPYNEQFF
TGTGCCAGCAGCGTACCACCCTACAATGAGCAGTTCTTC
>TRBV18|TRBD1|-|TRBJ1-2
CASSPGTVAGSRGYTF
TGTGCCAGCTCACCCGGGACAGTGGCGGGGTCCAGGGGCTACACCTTC
>TRBV5-4|-|-|TRBJ2-2
CASSRTATGELFF
TGTGCCAGCAGCAGGACCGCCACCGGGGAGCTGTTTTTT
>TRBV5-1|-|-|TRBJ1-4
CASSSDRSNEKLFF
TGCGCCAGCAGCTCAGACAGGTCTAATGAAAAACTGTTTTTT
>TRBV6-1|-|-|TRBJ2-3
CASSDRVSTDTQYF
TGTGCCAGCAGTGACAGGGTTAGTACAGATACGCAGTATTTT
>TRBV19|-|-|TRBJ2-2
CASSNRNTGELFF
TGTGCCAGTAGTAACAGAAACACCGGGGAGCTGTTTTTT